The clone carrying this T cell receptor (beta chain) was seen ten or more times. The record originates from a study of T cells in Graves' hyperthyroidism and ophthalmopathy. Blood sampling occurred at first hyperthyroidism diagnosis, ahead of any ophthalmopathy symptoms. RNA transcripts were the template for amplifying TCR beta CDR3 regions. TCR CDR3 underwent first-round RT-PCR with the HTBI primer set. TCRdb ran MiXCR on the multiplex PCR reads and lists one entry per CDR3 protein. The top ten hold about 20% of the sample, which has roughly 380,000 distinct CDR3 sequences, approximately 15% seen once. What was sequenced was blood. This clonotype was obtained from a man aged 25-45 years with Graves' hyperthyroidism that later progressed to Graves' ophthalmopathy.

CDR3 coding DNA: TGTGCCACCAGTGATTTGAACAAGAACTATGGCTACACCTTC. This gives the protein CATSDLNKNYGYTF. The gene calls are TRBV24-1 and TRBJ1-2; D is uncertain. V lost 0 bases and J 2 bases, leaving 6 bases between the germline ends. The CDR3 covers 14 residues. Germline assignment: CDR1 KGHDR and CDR2 SFDVKD.